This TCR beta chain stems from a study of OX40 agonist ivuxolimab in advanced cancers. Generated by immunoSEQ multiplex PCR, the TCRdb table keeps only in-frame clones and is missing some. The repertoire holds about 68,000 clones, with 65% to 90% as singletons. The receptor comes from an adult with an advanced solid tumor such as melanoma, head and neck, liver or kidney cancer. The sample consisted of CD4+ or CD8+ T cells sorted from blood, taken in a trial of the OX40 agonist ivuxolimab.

CDR3 loop: CASTLDRQNSPLHF. The CDR3 DNA is TGTGCCAGCACTCTGGACAGGCAAAATTCACCCCTCCACTTT. The rearrangement joins TRBV6-1 to TRBJ1-6, with 7 bases fitting TRBD1. The CDR3 sequence is 14 residues long. The junction had 7 bases not matched to a gene; V was cut back by 7 bases and J by 7 bases. Germline V gene data show CDR1 as MNHNS and CDR2 as SASEGT.